This T cell receptor (beta chain) was observed in a study of beta chain features in type 1 diabetes. Study-level results: Lower insertion and higher deletion counts appeared at VDJ junctions in type 1 diabetes patients. Moderate but significant shortening of TCRB CDR3s was recorded in all four CD4+ subsets from Type 1 diabetes patients.

Around 0.12 L of blood, on average, came from one heparinised draw per donor. Each of the CD4+ naive, central memory, regulatory and stem cell-like memory populations was sorted via CD45RO/CCR7/CD25/CD127/CD95/CD27. As concerns this clone: The antigen remains undetermined.

This CDR3 spans 19 amino acids. Between the trimmed V and J ends, which lost 2 bases and 5 bases, there was a span of 25 bases. Germline V gene data show CDR1 as PRHDT and CDR2 as FYEKMQ (reference sequence). The study reverse transcribed the entire isolated RNA, so it sequenced expressed TCRB transcripts. The assay was immunoSEQ multiplex PCR, and TCRdb's table has in-frame clones only and misses some. The top ten hold 0.03% to 0.04% of the sample, which has about 710,000 clones, 11% to 15% seen once. The TCR sequence derives from a man between 18 and 29 years old with type 1 diabetes. The chain is built from TRBV13 and TRBJ2-4; tentative D call: TRBD2 (5 bases). The sequenced sample was naive CD4+ T cells from blood. The CDR3 protein is CASSLFPSRERGIENIQYF. The CDR3, as DNA: TGTGCCAGCAGCTTATTCCCTTCGAGGGAGCGAGGGATAGAAAACATTCAGTACTTC. Full variable domain (remainder filled in from reference TRBV13 and TRBJ2-4): AAGVIQSPRHLIKEKRETATLKCYPIPRHDTVYWYQQGPGQDPQFLISFYEKMQSDKGSIPDRFSAQQFSDYHSELNMSSLELGDSALYFCASSLFPSRERGIENIQYFGAGTRLSVL.